This TCR beta chain appears in the sequencing data of a study of T cell repertoires in cytomegalovirus infection. TCRdb reprocessed the reads via MiXCR and lists one record per CDR3 protein. The top ten clones hold more than 7% of a sample with 97,000 or so distinct CDR3 sequences, approximately 15% of them seen once. The CDR3 is 12 residues long. The germline V gene has CDR1 SGHVS and CDR2 FQNEAQ. With 5 bases removed from V and 3 bases from J, the gap between germline ends came to 8 bases. The chain couples TRBV7-8 to TRBJ2-7, with D maybe TRBD1 (6 bases). The source material was PBMCs. The receptor was isolated from a human donor in good health (CMV status not recorded). Some clones in this sample may be carry-over from other donors' samples. In DNA form, the CDR3 reads TGTGCCAGCAGCAAGGGGGTCTACGAGCAGTACTTC. Translation gives CASSKGVYEQYF.